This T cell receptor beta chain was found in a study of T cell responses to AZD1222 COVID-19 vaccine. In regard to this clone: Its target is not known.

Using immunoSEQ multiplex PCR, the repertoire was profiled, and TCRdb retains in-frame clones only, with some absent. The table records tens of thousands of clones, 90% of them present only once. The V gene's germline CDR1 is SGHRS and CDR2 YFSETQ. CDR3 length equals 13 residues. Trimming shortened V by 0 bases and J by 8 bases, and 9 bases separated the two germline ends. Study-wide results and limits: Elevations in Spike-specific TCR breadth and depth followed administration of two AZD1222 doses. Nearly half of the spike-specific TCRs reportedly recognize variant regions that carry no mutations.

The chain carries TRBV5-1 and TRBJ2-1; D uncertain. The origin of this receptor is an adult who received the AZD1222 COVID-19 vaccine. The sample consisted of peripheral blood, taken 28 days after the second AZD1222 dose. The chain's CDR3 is CASSLDIRHEQFF. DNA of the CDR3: TGCGCCAGCAGCTTGGACATACGCCATGAGCAGTTCTTC.